Included here is one T cell receptor beta chain sequence, with context. This record belongs to a study of blood T cell repertoires in COVID-19. Whole-study context: Sites in the United States, Italy and Spain provided acute and convalescent COVID-19 samples. T cells, B-cell-depleted T cells, or PBMCs provided the cDNA or gDNA that served as material.

The CDR3 loop spans 15 amino acids. After removal of 0 bases from V and 6 bases from J, the junction contained 1 base not matched to a gene. From germline, CDR1 is LGHNA and CDR2 YSLEER. Authors' analysis steps: Reference gene primer amplification gave nucleated cell count estimates. This table comes from immunoSEQ multiplex PCR, and its TCRdb copy is limited to in-frame clones, with some not included. The DNA was the basis for D and trimming; V, J and clone size are from that table. The sample holds over 30,000 clones, 85% to 90% seen once. The specimen was peripheral blood. The clonotype was recovered from a man between 65 and 85 years old with acute or convalescent COVID-19. This chain connects TRBV4-3 to TRBJ2-1; 11 positions agree with TRBD1. The CDR3 sequence: CASSQDGTGGNEQFF. The CDR3 nucleotides are TGCGCCAGCAGCCAAGACGGGACAGGGGGCAATGAGCAGTTCTTC.